This T cell receptor (beta chain) was observed in a study of blood T cell repertoires in COVID-19. Sequencing used immunoSEQ multiplex PCR; TCRdb keeps in-frame clones, though not all of them. This table has 350,000 to 500,000 clones, 88% appearing once. Germline V gene lookup returns CDR1 SGHTA and CDR2 FQGNSA. This CDR3 comprises 15 residues. V was pared by 5 bases and J by 0 bases, with 14 bases between. Sequences were obtained from PBMCs or T cells enriched from blood (not recorded which). The rearrangement uses TRBV7-2 and TRBJ2-7; possible D gene TRBD2, 6 bases. This receptor was taken from a woman under 30 who had been exposed to COVID-19. CDR3 in DNA: TGTGCCAGCAGCCCCCGGGGGAATCCCTCCTACGAGCAGTACTTC. Translation gives CASSPRGNPSYEQYF.